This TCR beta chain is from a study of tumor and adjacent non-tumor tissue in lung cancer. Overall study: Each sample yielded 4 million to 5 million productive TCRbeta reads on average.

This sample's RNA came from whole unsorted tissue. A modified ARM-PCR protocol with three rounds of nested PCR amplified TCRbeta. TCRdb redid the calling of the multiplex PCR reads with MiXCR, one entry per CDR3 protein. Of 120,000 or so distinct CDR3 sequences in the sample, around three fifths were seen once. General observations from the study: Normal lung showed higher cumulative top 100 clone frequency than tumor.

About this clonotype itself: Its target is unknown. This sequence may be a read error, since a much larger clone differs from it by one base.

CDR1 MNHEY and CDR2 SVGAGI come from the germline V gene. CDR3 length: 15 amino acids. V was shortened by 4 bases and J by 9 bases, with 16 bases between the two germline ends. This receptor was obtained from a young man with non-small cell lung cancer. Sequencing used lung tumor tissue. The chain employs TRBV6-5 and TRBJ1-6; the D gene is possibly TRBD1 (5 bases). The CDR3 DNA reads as TGTGCCAGCAGTTCCGAGGGGACGGATGGTTCACCCCTCCACTTT. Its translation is CASSSEGTDGSPLHF.